The TCR beta chain described here comes from a study of T cell changes during pregnancy in multiple sclerosis (dated by TCRdb to the late 2010s). As for the study more broadly: In women with multiple sclerosis, the researchers looked at how the T cell repertoire shifted as pregnancy progressed.

This clone showed up just once. Its recognized antigen is unknown. Per-base qualities were not stored, and no clone one base away is much larger. The germline V gene provides CDR1 KGHSH and CDR2 LQKENI. Counted from cysteine to phenylalanine, this CDR3 has 14 amino acids. The entry retains the CDR3 DNA only, 42 bases that are in frame from base 1. Compared with germline, V lacks 3 bases and J lacks 5 bases; bases without a gene match: 3. Library preparation was by the immunoSEQ multiplex PCR assay. TCRdb mirrors the immuneACCESS table, restricted to in-frame sequences. Some clones are absent from its copies; in checked studies, under half trace to an unresolved V gene, and the reason for the others is unknown. Recorded for this sample are tens of thousands of clones; 80% to 95% of them occurred a single time. Together, the top ten hold about 2% of the sample.

The chain is encoded by TRBV18 joined to TRBJ1-5; TRBD1 aligns with 8 central bases. The sequence was obtained from a female donor with multiple sclerosis, enrolled in a pregnancy study. Here the sequenced sample was peripheral blood, taken after pregnancy. CDR3 protein: CASSPTGGDQPQHF. The nucleotides read TGTGCCAGCTCACCCACAGGGGGTGATCAGCCCCAGCATTTT.